What follows are 6 T cell receptor beta chains derived from one specimen sequenced in a study of cytomegalovirus exposure and HLA in healthy donors. The PCR contained 60 Vbeta and 13 Jbeta primers. Profiled with immunoSEQ multiplex PCR; TCRdb holds only in-frame clones, not every one. This sample's table has roughly 100,000 clones. What was sequenced was PBMCs. These receptors all come from a woman aged 25 to 39 in good health and CMV-seronegative.

This sequence joins TRBV7-2 and TRBJ1-1; the D is unclear. V dropped 5 bases and J dropped 5 bases, with 18 bases sitting between them. Germline CDR1 reads SGHTA; CDR2 reads FQGNSA. The CDR3 is 15 amino acids. The CDR3 region is CASSPVVHRRTEAFF. The DNA of the CDR3 is TGTGCCAGCAGCCCAGTGGTTCACCGAAGAACTGAAGCTTTCTTT.

The chain carries TRBV28 and TRBJ1-2; D is undetermined. CDR1 MDHEN and CDR2 SYDVKM come from the germline V gene. The ends were cut back, 1 base at V and 3 bases at J, with 12 bases in the middle. The CDR3 totals 15 residues. CDR3 in amino acids: CASSLSAGGYYGYTF. CDR3 DNA: TGTGCCAGCAGTTTATCGGCCGGCGGGTACTATGGCTACACCTTC.

The chain is built from TRBV19 and TRBJ1-2; D gene uncertain. V lost 8 bases and J lost 4, with 17 bases in between. The CDR3 sequence is 14 residues long. Germline CDR1 reads LNHDA; CDR2 reads SQIVND (reference sequence). CDR3 nucleotides: TGTGCCAGTGCCTTCCCGGGTAAGGTCTATGGCTACACCTTC. Translation gives CASAFPGKVYGYTF.

V is TRBV27 and J is TRBJ2-7, with D unresolved. Germline-derived CDR1 and CDR2 are MNHEY and SMNVEV (reference sequence). The CDR3 is made up of 12 amino acids. V was shortened by 4 bases and J by 6 bases, with 10 bases between the two germline ends. The CDR3 DNA reads TGTGCCAGCAGTTACCTCCACAGCGAGCAGTACTTC. This translates into CASSYLHSEQYF.

The gene calls are TRBV21-1 and TRBJ1-1. TRBV21-1 is a documented pseudogene. The CDR3 contains 15 residues. The CDR3 region has the DNA TGTGCCAGCAGCAAAGGGGGCGGGGTAAGCACTGAAGCTTTCTTT. Translation gives CASSKGGGVSTEAFF.

The rearrangement links TRBV19 to TRBJ2-7; D may be TRBD2 (6 bases). V was trimmed by 3 bases and J by 1 base, leaving 10 bases between them. CDR3 size: 14 residues. The V gene's germline CDR1 is LNHDA and CDR2 SQIVND (reference sequence). This CDR3 reads CASSMGRGSYEQYF. CDR3 in DNA: TGTGCCAGTAGTATGGGGCGGGGTTCCTACGAGCAGTACTTC.